This entry describes one T cell receptor beta chain. Its antigen is unidentified. The authors' processing: ImmunoSEQ gave junction-only sequences without quality scores, so filtering differed. Clones were sequenced by immunoSEQ multiplex PCR, and TCRdb holds only the in-frame ones, with some missing. D and trimming were read from the DNA, whereas the V and J calls and clone size are those reported in that table. The table has around 700,000 clones, 55% to 75% seen once; the top ten hold 1.8%. The entry originates in a study of shared clonotypes between healthy human individuals. Study-wide points: A handful of donors shared around 5.1% of their naive CD4 clonotypes.

Germline-derived CDR1 and CDR2 are SEHNR and FQNEAQ (reference sequence). Trimming took 5 bases from V and 5 from J; bases not matched to a gene: 12. The CDR3 is made up of 17 amino acids. The chain joins TRBV7-9 to TRBJ2-5; TRBD1 agrees at 12 bases. Specimen: memory CD4+ T cells sorted from blood. Stated subset: CD45RA-negative fraction. The receptor comes from a woman aged 25 to 39 in good health. In nucleotides, the CDR3 is TGTGCCAGCAGCAGAAACCGGGACAGGGGGCGTCAGGAGACCCAGTACTTC. It translates to CASSRNRDRGRQETQYF.